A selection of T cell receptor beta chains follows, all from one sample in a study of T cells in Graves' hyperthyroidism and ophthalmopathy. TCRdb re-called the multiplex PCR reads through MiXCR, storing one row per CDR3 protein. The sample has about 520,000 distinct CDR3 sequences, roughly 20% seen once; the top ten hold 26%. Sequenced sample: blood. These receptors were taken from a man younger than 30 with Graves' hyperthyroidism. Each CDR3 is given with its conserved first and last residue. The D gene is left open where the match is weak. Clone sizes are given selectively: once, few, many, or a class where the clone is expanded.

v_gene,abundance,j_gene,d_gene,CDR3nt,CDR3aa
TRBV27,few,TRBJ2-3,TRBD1,TGTGCCAGCAGCCTTGACAGGGTAACGGCAGATACGCAGTATTTT,CASSLDRVTADTQYF
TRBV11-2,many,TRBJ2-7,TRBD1,TGTGCCAGCACCTACCCGACAGGGGATTCCTACGAGCAGTACTTC,CASTYPTGDSYEQYF
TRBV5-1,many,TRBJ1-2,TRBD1,TGCGCCAGCAGCTTATCTATCCTCCCGGGACAGGGGGCCAGTGGCTACACCTTC,CASSLSILPGQGASGYTF
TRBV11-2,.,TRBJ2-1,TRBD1,TGTGCCAGCAGCTTTCTGGGGACAGGGTCCTACAATGAGCAGTTCTTC,CASSFLGTGSYNEQFF
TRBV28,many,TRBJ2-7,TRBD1,TGTGCCAGCAGTTCTTTCCGCACGACAGGGGGCGAGCAGTACTTC,CASSSFRTTGGEQYF
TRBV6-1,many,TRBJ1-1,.,TGTGCCAGCAGTGACCCCCGGAGCGGGAGGACTGAAGCTTTCTTT,CASSDPRSGRTEAFF
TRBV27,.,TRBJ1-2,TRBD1,TGTGCCAGCAGTCGTACCGGGACAGGGAATGGCTACACCTTC,CASSRTGTGNGYTF
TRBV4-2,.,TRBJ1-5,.,TGTGCCAGCGGGGACACCCGTTCCAATCAGCCCCAGCATTTT,CASGDTRSNQPQHF
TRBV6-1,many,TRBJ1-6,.,TGTGCCAGCCGACCTGGCTATAATTCACCCCTCCACTTT,CASRPGYNSPLHF
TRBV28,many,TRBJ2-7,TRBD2,TGTGCCAGCAGTTTACGGGGGGGCCCGTTCTACGAGCAGTACTTC,CASSLRGGPFYEQYF
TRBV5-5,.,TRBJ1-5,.,TGTGCCAGCAGCGTAGGGGGGGGACCTAATCAGCCCCAGCATTTT,CASSVGGGPNQPQHF
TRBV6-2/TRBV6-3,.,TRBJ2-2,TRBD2,TGTGCCAGCAGGAGGCTAGCGGGAGATGGGGAGCTGTTTTTT,CASRRLAGDGELFF
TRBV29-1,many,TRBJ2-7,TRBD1,TGCAGCGTTGAAGATATCGGGACAGGGGGCCTCGGTCCCCTCTACGAGCAGTACTTC,CSVEDIGTGGLGPLYEQYF
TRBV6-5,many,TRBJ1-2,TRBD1,TGTGCCAGCAGATCCGGGACAGGGGAAACGTATGGCTACACCTTC,CASRSGTGETYGYTF
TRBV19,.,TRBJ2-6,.,TGTGCCAGTAGTATCCGGACGGTGAGCTCTGGGGCCAACGTCCTGACTTTC,CASSIRTVSSGANVLTF
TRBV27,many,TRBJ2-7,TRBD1,TGTGCCAGCAGTCGACAGGGGTCCCCCTACGAGCAGTACTTC,CASSRQGSPYEQYF
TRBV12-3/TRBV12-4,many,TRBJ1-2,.,TGTGCCAGCAGTATACAGGGAAACTATGGCTACACCTTC,CASSIQGNYGYTF
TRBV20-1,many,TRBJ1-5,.,TGCAGTGCTAGATATGGCTTGGAGCAGCCCCAGCATTTT,CSARYGLEQPQHF
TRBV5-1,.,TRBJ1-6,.,TGCGCCAGCAGCTTGGAACAGGGAAACAATTCACCCCTCCACTTT,CASSLEQGNNSPLHF
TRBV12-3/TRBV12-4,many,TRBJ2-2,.,TGTGCCAGCAGTTTAGAGAGGGTGCACACCGGGGAGCTGTTTTTT,CASSLERVHTGELFF
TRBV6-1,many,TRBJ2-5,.,TGTGCCAGCAGTCCCAGTATAGGGGACCAAGAGACCCAGTACTTC,CASSPSIGDQETQYF
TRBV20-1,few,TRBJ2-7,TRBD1,TGCAGTGCTAGAGACGCGCAGGGACAGGGGAACTACGAGCAGTACTTC,CSARDAQGQGNYEQYF
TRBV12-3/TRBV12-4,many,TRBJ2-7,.,TGTGCCAGCAGCCCCTGGGGTGCGTACGAGCAGTACTTC,CASSPWGAYEQYF
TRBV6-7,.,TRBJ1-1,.,TGTGCCAGCCACACCGGGGGGAGGAACACTGAAGCTTTCTTT,CASHTGGRNTEAFF
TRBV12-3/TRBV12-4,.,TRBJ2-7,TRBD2,TGTGCCAGCACCTCGGAGAGCGGGAGGGCCTTCCACGAGCAGTACTTC,CASTSESGRAFHEQYF
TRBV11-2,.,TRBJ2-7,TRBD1,TGTGCCAGCAGCATACTCACAACCGGGACAGGGGGCCACGAGCAGTACTTC,CASSILTTGTGGHEQYF
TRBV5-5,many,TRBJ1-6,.,TGTGCCAGCAGCTTGGGGATTGCGAATTCACCCCTCCACTTT,CASSLGIANSPLHF
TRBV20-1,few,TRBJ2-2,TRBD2,TGCAGTGCTTGGACTAGCGGGCGCACCGGGGAGCTGTTTTTT,CSAWTSGRTGELFF
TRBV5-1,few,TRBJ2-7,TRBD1,TGCGCCAGCAGCTCCCTTTCCGGGACAGGGACCTACGAGCAGTACTTC,CASSSLSGTGTYEQYF
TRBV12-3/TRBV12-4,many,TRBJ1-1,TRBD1,TGTGCCAGCAGTTTAGGGCACAGGGGCTACAACACTGAAGCTTTCTTT,CASSLGHRGYNTEAFF
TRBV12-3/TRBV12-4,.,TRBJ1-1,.,TGTGCCAGCAGTTTAGACAGTTGGACTGAAGCTTTCTTT,CASSLDSWTEAFF